The clone carrying this TCR beta chain was counted many times. The data were obtained in a study of T cells in Graves' hyperthyroidism and ophthalmopathy. RNA transcripts served as the template for amplifying TCR beta CDR3 regions. In the first-round RT-PCR of the TCR CDR3, the HTBI primer set was used. TCRdb fed the multiplex PCR reads into MiXCR, producing one record per CDR3 protein. The table includes approximately 400,000 distinct CDR3 sequences, under 20% detected once. V shed 6 bases and J shed 9 bases, with 9 bases lying between them. Germline V lookup: CDR1 DFQATT, CDR2 SNEGSKA (reference sequence). CDR3 length equals 10 residues.

Sequenced: blood. The chain uses TRBV20-1 and TRBJ1-5, with D uncertain. The clonotype originates from a woman aged 18-29 years with Graves' hyperthyroidism. CDR3: CSANPPPQHF. The CDR3 DNA sequence: TGCAGTGCCAACCCCCCGCCCCAGCATTTT.